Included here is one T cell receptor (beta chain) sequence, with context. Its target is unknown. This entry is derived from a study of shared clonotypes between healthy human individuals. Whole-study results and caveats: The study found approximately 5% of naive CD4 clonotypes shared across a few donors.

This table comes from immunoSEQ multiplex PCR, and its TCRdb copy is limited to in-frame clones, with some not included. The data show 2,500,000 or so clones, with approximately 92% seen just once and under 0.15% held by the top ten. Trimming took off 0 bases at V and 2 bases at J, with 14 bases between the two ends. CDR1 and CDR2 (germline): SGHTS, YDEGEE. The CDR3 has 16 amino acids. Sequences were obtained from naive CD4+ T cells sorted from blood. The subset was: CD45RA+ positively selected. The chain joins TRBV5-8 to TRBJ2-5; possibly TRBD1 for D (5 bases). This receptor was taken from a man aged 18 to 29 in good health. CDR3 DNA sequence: TGTGCCAGCAGCTTGGGCAGGGTAGGGCCACAAGAGACCCAGTACTTC. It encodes CASSLGRVGPQETQYF.